Listed below are T cell receptor beta chains from one sample, sequenced in a study of human T cells and chemical hapten exposure. TCRdb used MiXCR to reprocess the RACE reads, holding one entry per CDR3 protein. Of 300,000 to 450,000 distinct CDR3 sequences listed, 5.1% are singletons. The starting material was whole blood, obtained in connection with sensitization to the hapten diphenylcyclopropenone (DPC). These receptors originate from a woman aged 45-59 years with alopecia areata. Some clones in this sample may be carry-over from other donors' samples. Each CDR3 is given with its conserved first and last residue. The order of the fields is D gene, V gene, clone size, J gene, CDR3 protein, CDR3 DNA. The D gene is left open where the match is weak. Clone size is stated in some rows and not others, as once, few, many or a class when expanded.

TRBD1,TRBV11-1,few,TRBJ1-2,CASSRKAGRGRDGYTF,TGTGCCAGCAGCCGAAAGGCTGGGAGGGGGCGCGACGGCTACACCTTC
.,TRBV6-1,.,TRBJ2-4,CASGEGGVLAKNIQYF,TGTGCCAGCGGTGAAGGGGGAGTACTAGCCAAAAACATTCAGTACTTC
.,TRBV30,few,TRBJ1-1,CAWKRGREAFF,TGTGCCTGGAAGAGGGGTCGGGAAGCTTTCTTT
TRBD1,TRBV3-1,many,TRBJ2-5,CASQGVETQYF,TGTGCCAGTCAGGGGGTTGAGACCCAGTACTTC
.,TRBV12-3/TRBV12-4,many,TRBJ1-1,CASSPRGQREAFF,TGTGCCAGCAGTCCGAGAGGTCAGAGGGAAGCTTTCTTT
TRBD1,TRBV7-2,few,TRBJ1-1,CASSLGRGRFPEAFF,TGTGCCAGCAGCTTAGGAAGGGGGCGCTTCCCTGAAGCTTTCTTT
.,TRBV6-6,many,TRBJ2-5,CASSLRASLPIETQYF,TGTGCCAGCAGTCTCCGGGCCTCTCTCCCAATAGAGACCCAGTACTTC
TRBD2,TRBV3-1,many,TRBJ2-3,CASSQLAGSTDTQYF,TGTGCCAGCAGCCAACTAGCGGGAAGCACAGATACGCAGTATTTT
.,TRBV3-1,many,TRBJ2-1,CASSPRGGGNEQFF,TGTGCCAGCAGCCCCAGGGGGGGAGGCAATGAGCAGTTCTTC
.,TRBV2,few,TRBJ1-4,CASSEGGFGRRKTNEKLFF,TGTGCCAGCAGCGAGGGTGGCTTTGGACGGCGGAAAACTAATGAAAAACTGTTTTTT
TRBD1,TRBV11-2,few,TRBJ1-1,CASSFTAGGLNTEAFF,TGTGCCAGCAGCTTTACGGCAGGGGGATTGAACACTGAAGCTTTCTTT
.,TRBV6-1,.,TRBJ1-4,CASTPTTTNEKLFF,TGTGCCAGCACTCCGACAACAACTAATGAAAAACTGTTTTTT
TRBD1,TRBV2,few,TRBJ2-1,CASSGDSQRQFF,TGTGCCAGCAGTGGGGACAGCCAACGGCAGTTCTTC
.,TRBV4-2,few,TRBJ2-1,CASSQELTEQFF,TGTGCCAGCAGCCAAGAGTTGACTGAGCAGTTCTTC
.,TRBV6-2/TRBV6-3,many,TRBJ2-2,CASSYDGSAGELFF,TGTGCCAGCAGTTACGACGGGAGTGCCGGGGAGCTGTTTTTT
.,TRBV10-3,few,TRBJ2-3,CAISTGLDTQYF,TGTGCCATCAGTACCGGGTTGGATACGCAGTATTTT
.,TRBV12-3/TRBV12-4,many,TRBJ1-2,CASSLVGANYGYTF,TGTGCCAGCAGTTTAGTAGGGGCGAACTATGGCTACACCTTC
.,TRBV20-1,many,TRBJ2-4,CSARSRAKNIQYF,TGCAGTGCTAGATCGAGAGCCAAAAACATTCAGTACTTC
.,TRBV4-1,few,TRBJ2-1,CASSQGLSSYNEQFF,TGCGCCAGCAGCCAGGGGCTAAGCTCCTACAATGAGCAGTTCTTC
.,TRBV19,few,TRBJ1-5,CASSTWTGGSQPQHF,TGTGCCAGTAGCACCTGGACGGGGGGGAGTCAGCCCCAGCATTTT
TRBD2,TRBV6-1,.,TRBJ2-7,CASTQPGGPYEQYF,TGTGCCAGCACACAGCCGGGAGGACCCTACGAGCAGTACTTC
TRBD2,TRBV4-2,few,TRBJ2-4,CASSPRGGTENIQYF,TGTGCCAGCAGTCCACGGGGGGGCACCGAAAACATTCAGTACTTC
.,TRBV3-1,.,TRBJ1-6,CASSPLTSEDYNSPLHF,TGTGCCAGCAGCCCGTTGACCTCGGAGGACTATAATTCACCCCTCCACTTT
TRBD2,TRBV5-1,many,TRBJ2-3,CASSLAALAGGTDTQYF,TGCGCCAGCAGCTTGGCGGCGCTAGCGGGGGGCACAGATACGCAGTATTTT
TRBD1,TRBV18,few,TRBJ2-1,CASSPLRTGAVSYNEQFF,TGTGCCAGCTCACCGCTGAGGACAGGCGCTGTTTCCTACAATGAGCAGTTCTTC
.,TRBV5-4,many,TRBJ1-1,CASSLGQLEAFF,TGTGCCAGCAGCTTAGGACAGCTTGAAGCTTTCTTT
.,TRBV28,many,TRBJ1-6,CASSLIAWAGNSPLHF,TGTGCCAGCAGTTTAATTGCGTGGGCAGGGAATTCACCCCTCCACTTT
.,TRBV6-6,once,TRBJ2-3,CASSYRTDTDTQYF,TGTGCCAGCAGTTACCGGACGGACACAGATACGCAGTATTTT
.,TRBV5-1,many,TRBJ2-5,CASSLVGQSRETQYF,TGCGCCAGCAGCTTGGTTGGTCAGTCCAGGGAGACCCAGTACTTC
TRBD1,TRBV7-6,.,TRBJ2-3,CASSLILGQGTDTQYF,TGTGCCAGCAGCTTGATTTTAGGACAGGGCACAGATACGCAGTATTTT
.,TRBV29-1,many,TRBJ2-5,CSVVEGARETQYF,TGCAGCGTTGTGGAGGGGGCCAGGGAGACCCAGTACTTC
.,TRBV2,.,TRBJ2-6,CASRWGSSGANVLTF,TGTGCCAGCCGATGGGGTTCCTCTGGGGCCAACGTCCTGACTTTC
.,TRBV30,many,TRBJ2-7,CAWREQGRPYEQYF,TGTGCCTGGAGGGAGCAGGGTAGGCCCTACGAGCAGTACTTC
.,TRBV28,many,TRBJ2-2,CASSPRQGSNTGELFF,TGTGCCAGCAGTCCCAGGCAGGGGTCGAACACCGGGGAGCTGTTTTTT
TRBD1,TRBV29-1,.,TRBJ2-6,CSVSGTASGANVLTF,TGCAGCGTTTCCGGGACAGCCTCTGGGGCCAACGTCCTGACTTTC
.,TRBV13,many,TRBJ2-7,CASSPGKGYEQYF,TGTGCCAGCAGCCCAGGGAAGGGGTACGAGCAGTACTTC
TRBD1,TRBV6-5,.,TRBJ1-6,CASSGRDRSLNSPLHF,TGTGCCAGCAGTGGCCGGGACAGAAGCCTTAATTCACCCCTCCACTTT
.,TRBV6-2/TRBV6-3,.,TRBJ1-3,CASTGPFSGNTIYF,TGTGCCAGCACTGGGCCTTTCTCTGGAAACACCATATATTTT
.,TRBV12-3/TRBV12-4,many,TRBJ2-2,CASSFDGYTGELFF,TGTGCCAGCAGTTTCGACGGATACACCGGGGAGCTGTTTTTT
.,TRBV30,.,TRBJ2-7,CAWSVGRAYEQYF,TGTGCCTGGAGTGTCGGCAGGGCCTACGAGCAGTACTTC
.,TRBV7-2,many,TRBJ2-3,CASSSVRRATDTQYF,TGTGCCAGCAGCTCGGTCAGGAGAGCCACAGATACGCAGTATTTT
TRBD2,TRBV7-9,.,TRBJ2-2,CASPSGADTGELFF,TGTGCCAGCCCAAGCGGGGCAGACACCGGGGAGCTGTTTTTT
TRBD1,TRBV11-2,few,TRBJ1-1,CASSLTRDRGRGTEAFF,TGTGCCAGCAGCTTAACCCGGGACAGGGGGCGAGGAACTGAAGCTTTCTTT
.,TRBV4-1,many,TRBJ1-1,CASRATGAGTEAFF,TGCGCCAGCAGAGCAACGGGGGCCGGGACTGAAGCTTTCTTT
.,TRBV28,few,TRBJ2-3,CASTPPGSTDTQYF,TGTGCCAGCACCCCCCCCGGGAGCACAGATACGCAGTATTTT
TRBD1,TRBV28,many,TRBJ2-5,CASSPGTVKTQYF,TGTGCCAGCAGTCCTGGGACAGTGAAGACCCAGTACTTC
.,TRBV9,many,TRBJ2-3,CASSVEVFGSRTDTQYF,TGTGCCAGCAGCGTAGAAGTTTTCGGGTCCCGCACAGATACGCAGTATTTT
.,TRBV7-9,few,TRBJ1-5,CASSLEGVGNQPQHF,TGTGCCAGCAGCTTAGAAGGGGTCGGCAATCAGCCCCAGCATTTT
.,TRBV6-1,.,TRBJ2-1,CANSGEKEQFF,TGTGCCAACAGTGGTGAGAAGGAGCAGTTCTTC
.,TRBV5-1,many,TRBJ2-7,CASSFRQGPYEQYF,TGCGCCAGCAGCTTCCGGCAGGGGCCCTACGAGCAGTACTTC